The T cell receptor (beta chain) under discussion was sequenced for a study of T cell changes during pregnancy in multiple sclerosis. This CDR3 is built from 14 residues. Germline CDR1 LGHNA, CDR2 YSLEER. V trimming: 4 bases; J trimming: 6 bases; junction bases outside the gene matches: 5. Data came from immunoSEQ multiplex PCR; TCRdb stores just in-frame clones and leaves some out. The sample carries tens of thousands of clones, approximately 92% recorded once. The specimen comprised CD8+ T cells from peripheral blood mononuclear cells, sampled after pregnancy. The TCR originated in a female donor with multiple sclerosis, enrolled in a pregnancy study. The chain combines TRBV4-3 with TRBJ1-2, with 10 bases lining up with TRBD1. CDR3 nucleotides: TGCGCCAGCAGCCCCGGACAGGGGGAAAATGGCTACACCTTC. Residues: CASSPGQGENGYTF.